The T cell receptor (beta chain) described here comes from a study of Graves' ophthalmopathy and Graves' hyperthyroidism. Whole-study findings and limits: Most thyroid clonotypes with frequency above 0.001 were detected in blood too. Ophthalmopathy versus stable hyperthyroidism: 13-signature model gave 87.88% sensitivity, 65% to 82% specificity.

The germline CDR1 and CDR2 sequences are MNHEY and SVGAGI. V shed 0 bases and J shed 5 bases, with 20 bases lying between them. The CDR3 spans 17 residues. Out of around 10 ml of fresh peripheral blood, PBMCs were obtained. The TCR beta CDR3 regions underwent amplification from RNA transcripts. The workflow started with a first-round RT-PCR run with HTBI primers and then moved on to a second-round multiplex PCR. MiXCR, run by TCRdb on the multiplex PCR reads, gives a single entry per CDR3 protein. The profile shows just over 400,000 distinct CDR3 sequences, around 21% of them singletons. This clonotype was seen more than once but under ten times. Its antigen remains unidentified.

The sequenced material came from peripheral blood. This chain uses TRBV6-5 with TRBJ2-7; D uncertain. This sequence was found in a woman aged 18 to 35 with stable Graves' hyperthyroidism. CDR3 amino acids: CASSYSHLFGATHEQYF. The CDR3 region has the DNA TGTGCCAGCAGTTACTCGCACCTCTTCGGCGCCACCCACGAGCAGTACTTC.